The following is a TCR beta chain sequence with its context. Antigen specificity is unknown. This specimen belongs to a study of early T cells in non-severe SARS-CoV-2 infection. Whole-study context: Chains stayed unpaired after sequencing of bulk RNA from unsorted whole blood.

The library protocol tagged individual cDNA molecules with unique molecular identifiers. Using its own MiXCR run on the 5' RACE reads, TCRdb lists one record per CDR3 protein. The table lists more than 65,000 distinct CDR3 sequences, more than 3.5% of them singletons, with about 3.6% in the top ten. The study, taken as a whole, reports: Clonotype matching in VDJdb favored anti-spike CD8 responses and did not capture private and CD4 specificities.

This material consisted of whole blood, taken at baseline. This receptor was taken from an adult who was a healthcare worker with PCR-confirmed SARS-CoV-2 infection or an uninfected control (not recorded which). The donor label of this sample is uncertain.

The CDR3 sequence: CASSPGGLAHYNEQFF. In DNA, the CDR3 is TGTGCCAGCAGCCCCGGCGGACTAGCGCATTACAATGAGCAGTTCTTC. V is TRBV5-6 and J is TRBJ2-1; 9 bases align to TRBD2. The CDR3 covers 16 residues. Germline V CDR1 and CDR2: SGHDT, YYEEEE. Germline trimming cut 4 bases from V and 4 bases from J; bases unmatched to any gene: 9. The variable domain in full, with the rest retrieved from reference TRBV5-6 and TRBJ2-1, is DAGVTQSPTHLIKTRGQQVTLRCSPKSGHDTVSWYQQALGQGPQFIFQYYEEEERQRGNFPDRFSGHQFPNYSSELNVNALLLGDSALYLCASSPGGLAHYNEQFFGPGTRLTVL.